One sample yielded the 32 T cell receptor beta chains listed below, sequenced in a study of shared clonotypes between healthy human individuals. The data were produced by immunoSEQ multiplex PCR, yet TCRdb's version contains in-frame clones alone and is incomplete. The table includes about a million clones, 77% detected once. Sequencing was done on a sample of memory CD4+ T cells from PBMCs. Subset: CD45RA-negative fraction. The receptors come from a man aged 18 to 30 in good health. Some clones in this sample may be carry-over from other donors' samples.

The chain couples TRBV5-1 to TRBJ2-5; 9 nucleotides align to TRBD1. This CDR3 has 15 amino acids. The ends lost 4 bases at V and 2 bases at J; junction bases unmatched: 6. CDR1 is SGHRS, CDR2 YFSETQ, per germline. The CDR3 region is CASSPGGTGQETQYF. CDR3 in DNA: TGCGCCAGCAGCCCGGGCGGGACAGGGCAAGAGACCCAGTACTTC.

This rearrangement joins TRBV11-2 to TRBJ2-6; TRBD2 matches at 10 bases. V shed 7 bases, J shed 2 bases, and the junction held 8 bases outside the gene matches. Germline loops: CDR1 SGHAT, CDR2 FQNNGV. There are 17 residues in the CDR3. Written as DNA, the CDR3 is TGTGCCAGCACCCCGGGACTAGCGAGAACTGGGGCCAACGTCCTGACTTTC. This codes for CASTPGLARTGANVLTF.

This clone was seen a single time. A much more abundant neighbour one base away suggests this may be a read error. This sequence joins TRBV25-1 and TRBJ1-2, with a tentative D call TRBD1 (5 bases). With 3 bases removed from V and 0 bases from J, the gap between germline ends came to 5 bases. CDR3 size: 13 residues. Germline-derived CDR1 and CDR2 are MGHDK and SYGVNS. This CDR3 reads CASSDRANYGYTF. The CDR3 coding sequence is TGTGCCAGCAGTGACAGGGCTAACTATGGCTACACCTTC.

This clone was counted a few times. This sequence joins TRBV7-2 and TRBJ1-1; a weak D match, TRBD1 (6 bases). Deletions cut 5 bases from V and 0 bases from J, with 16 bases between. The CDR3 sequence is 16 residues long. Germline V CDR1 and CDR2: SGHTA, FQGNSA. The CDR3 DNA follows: TGTGCCAGCAGCCTGAACAGGGTGGTGGTGAACACTGAAGCTTTCTTT. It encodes CASSLNRVVVNTEAFF.

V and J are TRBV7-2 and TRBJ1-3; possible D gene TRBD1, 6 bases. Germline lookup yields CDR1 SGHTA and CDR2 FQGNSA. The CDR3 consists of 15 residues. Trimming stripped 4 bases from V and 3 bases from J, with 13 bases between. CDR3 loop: CASSSLGHRGNTIYF. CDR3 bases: TGTGCCAGCAGCTCCCTGGGACACCGTGGAAACACCATATATTTT.

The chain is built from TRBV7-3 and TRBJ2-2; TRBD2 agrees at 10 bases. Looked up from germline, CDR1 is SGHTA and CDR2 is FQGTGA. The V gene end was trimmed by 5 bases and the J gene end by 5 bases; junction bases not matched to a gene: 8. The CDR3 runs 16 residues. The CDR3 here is CASSPAPTSGTGELFF. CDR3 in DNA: TGTGCCAGCAGCCCGGCCCCGACTAGCGGGACCGGGGAGCTGTTTTTT.

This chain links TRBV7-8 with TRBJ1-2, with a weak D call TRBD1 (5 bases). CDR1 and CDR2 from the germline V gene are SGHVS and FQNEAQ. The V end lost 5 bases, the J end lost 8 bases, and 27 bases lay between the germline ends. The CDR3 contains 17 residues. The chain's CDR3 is CASSPRAGTVMGVGYTF. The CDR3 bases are TGTGCCAGCAGCCCTCGAGCCGGGACTGTTATGGGTGTGGGCTACACCTTC.

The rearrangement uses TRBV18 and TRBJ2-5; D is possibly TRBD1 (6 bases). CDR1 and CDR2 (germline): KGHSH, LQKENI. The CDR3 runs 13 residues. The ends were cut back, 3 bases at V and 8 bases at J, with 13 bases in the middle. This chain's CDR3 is CASSPGAATTQYF. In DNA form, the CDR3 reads TGTGCCAGCTCACCGGGGGCGGCTACTACCCAGTACTTC.

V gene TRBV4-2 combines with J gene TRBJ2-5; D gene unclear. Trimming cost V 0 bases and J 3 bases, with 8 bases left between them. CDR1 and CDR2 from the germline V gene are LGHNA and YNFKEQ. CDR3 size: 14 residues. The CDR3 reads CASSQEGREETQYF. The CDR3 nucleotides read TGTGCCAGCAGCCAAGAGGGAAGGGAAGAGACCCAGTACTTC.

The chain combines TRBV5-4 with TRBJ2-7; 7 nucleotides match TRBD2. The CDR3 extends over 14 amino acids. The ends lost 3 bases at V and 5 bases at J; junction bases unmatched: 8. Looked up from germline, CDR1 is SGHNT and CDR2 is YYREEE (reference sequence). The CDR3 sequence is CASSSLAGVNEQYF. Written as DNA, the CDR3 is TGTGCCAGCAGCTCGTTGGCGGGAGTGAACGAGCAGTACTTC.

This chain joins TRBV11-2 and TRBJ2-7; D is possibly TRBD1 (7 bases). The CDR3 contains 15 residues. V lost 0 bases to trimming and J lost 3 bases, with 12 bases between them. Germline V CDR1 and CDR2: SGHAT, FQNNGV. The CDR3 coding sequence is TGTGCCAGCAGCTTAGAGGCAGGGGGGAGCTACGAGCAGTACTTC. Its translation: CASSLEAGGSYEQYF.

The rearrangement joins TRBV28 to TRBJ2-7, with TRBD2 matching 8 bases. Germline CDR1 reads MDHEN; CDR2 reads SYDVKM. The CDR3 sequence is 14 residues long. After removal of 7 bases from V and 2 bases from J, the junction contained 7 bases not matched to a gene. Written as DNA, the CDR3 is TGTGCCAGCACAGCGGGACTAGGGACCTACGAGCAGTACTTC. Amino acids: CASTAGLGTYEQYF.

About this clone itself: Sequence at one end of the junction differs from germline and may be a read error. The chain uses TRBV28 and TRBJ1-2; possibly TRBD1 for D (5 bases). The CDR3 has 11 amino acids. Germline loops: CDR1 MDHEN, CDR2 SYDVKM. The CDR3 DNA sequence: TGTGCCACCCGGGGGGAGTTCTGGGTAATCTTC. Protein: CATRGEFWVIF.

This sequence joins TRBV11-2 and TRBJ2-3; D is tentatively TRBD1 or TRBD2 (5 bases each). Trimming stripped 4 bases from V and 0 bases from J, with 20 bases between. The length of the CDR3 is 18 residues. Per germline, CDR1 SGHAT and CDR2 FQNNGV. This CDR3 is CASSWREGTGFSTDTQYF. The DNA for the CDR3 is TGTGCCAGCAGCTGGCGAGAGGGGACGGGGTTTAGCACAGATACGCAGTATTTT.

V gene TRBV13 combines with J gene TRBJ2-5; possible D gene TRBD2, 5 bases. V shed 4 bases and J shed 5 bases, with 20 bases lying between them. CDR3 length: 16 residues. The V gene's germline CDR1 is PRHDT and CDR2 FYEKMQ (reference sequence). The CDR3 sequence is CASSSKASERYETQYF. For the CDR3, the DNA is TGTGCCAGCAGCTCCAAGGCATCTGAGCGGTATGAGACCCAGTACTTC.

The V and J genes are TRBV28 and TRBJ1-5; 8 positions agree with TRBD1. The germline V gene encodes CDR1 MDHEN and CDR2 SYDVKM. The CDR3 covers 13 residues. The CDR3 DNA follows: TGTTCGACGCAGGCAGGGGGCCATCAGCCCCAGCATTTT. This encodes CSTQAGGHQPQHF. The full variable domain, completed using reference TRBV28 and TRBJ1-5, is DVKVTQSSRYLVKRTGEKVFLECVQDMDHENMFWYRQDPGLGLRLIYFSYDVKMKEKGDIPEGYSVSREKKERFSLILESASTNQTSMYLCSTQAGGHQPQHFGDGTRLSIL.

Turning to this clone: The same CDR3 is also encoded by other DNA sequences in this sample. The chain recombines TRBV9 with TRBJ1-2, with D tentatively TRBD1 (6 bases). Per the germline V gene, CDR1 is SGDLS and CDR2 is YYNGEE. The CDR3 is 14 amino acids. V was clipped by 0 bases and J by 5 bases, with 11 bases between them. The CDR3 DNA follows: TGTGCCAGCAGCGTAGCCTGGGGGCCTTATGGCTACACCTTC. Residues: CASSVAWGPYGYTF. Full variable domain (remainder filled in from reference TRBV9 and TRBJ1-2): DSGVTQTPKHLITATGQRVTLRCSPRSGDLSVYWYQQSLDQGLQFLIQYYNGEERAKGNILERFSAQQFPDLHSELNLSSLELGDSALYFCASSVAWGPYGYTFGSGTRLTVV.

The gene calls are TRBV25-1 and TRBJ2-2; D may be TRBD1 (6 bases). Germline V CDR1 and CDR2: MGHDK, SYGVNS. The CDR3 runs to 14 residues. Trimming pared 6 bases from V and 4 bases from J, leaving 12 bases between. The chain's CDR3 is CASRTTGSTGELFF. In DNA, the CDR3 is TGTGCCAGCAGGACTACAGGGTCCACCGGGGAGCTGTTTTTT.

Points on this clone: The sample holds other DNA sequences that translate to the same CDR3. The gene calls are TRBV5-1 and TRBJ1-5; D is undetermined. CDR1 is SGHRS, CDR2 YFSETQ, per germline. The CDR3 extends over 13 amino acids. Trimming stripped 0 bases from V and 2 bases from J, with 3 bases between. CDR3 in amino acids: CASSLGRNQPQHF. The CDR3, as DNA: TGCGCCAGCAGCTTGGGACGCAATCAGCCCCAGCATTTT.

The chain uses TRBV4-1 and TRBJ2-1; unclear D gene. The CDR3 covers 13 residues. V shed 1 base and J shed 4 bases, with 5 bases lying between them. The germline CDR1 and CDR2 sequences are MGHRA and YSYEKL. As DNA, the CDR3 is TGCGCCAGCAGCCAAGGGTATTACAATGAGCAGTTCTTC. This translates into CASSQGYYNEQFF.

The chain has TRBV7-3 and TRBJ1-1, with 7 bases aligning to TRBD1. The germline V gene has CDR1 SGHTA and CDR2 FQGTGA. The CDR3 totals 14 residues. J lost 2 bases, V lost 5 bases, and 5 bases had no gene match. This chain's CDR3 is CASSPRQGNTEAFF. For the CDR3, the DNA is TGTGCCAGCAGCCCTCGACAGGGTAACACTGAAGCTTTCTTT.

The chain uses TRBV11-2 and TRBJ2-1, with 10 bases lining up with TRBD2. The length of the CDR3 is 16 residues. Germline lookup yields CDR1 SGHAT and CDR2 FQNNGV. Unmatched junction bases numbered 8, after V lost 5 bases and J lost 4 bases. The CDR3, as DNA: TGTGCCAGCAGCATCGGAGGAGCGGGGGGGTACAATGAGCAGTTCTTC. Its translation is CASSIGGAGGYNEQFF.

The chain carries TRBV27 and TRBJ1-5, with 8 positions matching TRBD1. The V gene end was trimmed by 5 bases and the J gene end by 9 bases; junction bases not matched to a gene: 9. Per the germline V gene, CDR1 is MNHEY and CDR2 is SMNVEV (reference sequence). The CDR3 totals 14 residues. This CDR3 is CASSPRTGWRPQHF. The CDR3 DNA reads TGTGCCAGCAGTCCTCGGACAGGGTGGCGGCCCCAGCATTTT.

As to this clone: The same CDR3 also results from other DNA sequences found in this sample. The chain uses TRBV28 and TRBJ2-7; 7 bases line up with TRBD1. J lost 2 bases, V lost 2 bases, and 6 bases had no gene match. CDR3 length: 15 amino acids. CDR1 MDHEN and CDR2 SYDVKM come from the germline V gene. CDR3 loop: CASSLPWTGTYEQYF. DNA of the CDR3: TGTGCCAGCAGTTTACCCTGGACAGGAACCTACGAGCAGTACTTC.

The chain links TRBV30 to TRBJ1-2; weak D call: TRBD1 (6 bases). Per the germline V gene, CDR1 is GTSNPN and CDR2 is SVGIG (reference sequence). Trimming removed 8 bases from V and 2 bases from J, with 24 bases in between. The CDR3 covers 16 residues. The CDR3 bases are TGTGCCACGAAACGGAACGGGGGGGCTGCCAACTATGGCTACACCTTC. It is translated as CATKRNGGAANYGYTF.

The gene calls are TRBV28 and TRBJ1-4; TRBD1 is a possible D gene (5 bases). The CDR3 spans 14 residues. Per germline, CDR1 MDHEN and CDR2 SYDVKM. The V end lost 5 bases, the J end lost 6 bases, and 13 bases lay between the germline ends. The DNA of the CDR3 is TGTGCCAGCAGTGTTCGCAGGGAAGATGAAAAACTGTTTTTT. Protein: CASSVRREDEKLFF.

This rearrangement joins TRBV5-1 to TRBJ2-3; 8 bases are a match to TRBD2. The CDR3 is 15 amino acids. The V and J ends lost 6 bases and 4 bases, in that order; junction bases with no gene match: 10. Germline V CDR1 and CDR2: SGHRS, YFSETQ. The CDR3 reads CASTPNSGKADTQYF. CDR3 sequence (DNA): TGCGCCAGCACCCCCAATAGCGGGAAGGCAGATACGCAGTATTTT.

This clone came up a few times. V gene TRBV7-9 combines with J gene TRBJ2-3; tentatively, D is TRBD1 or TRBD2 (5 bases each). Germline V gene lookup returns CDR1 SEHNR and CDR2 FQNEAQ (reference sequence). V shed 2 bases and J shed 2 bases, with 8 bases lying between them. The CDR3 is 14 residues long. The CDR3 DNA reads TGTGCCAGCAGCTTAAGGGACCACACAGATACGCAGTATTTT. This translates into CASSLRDHTDTQYF.

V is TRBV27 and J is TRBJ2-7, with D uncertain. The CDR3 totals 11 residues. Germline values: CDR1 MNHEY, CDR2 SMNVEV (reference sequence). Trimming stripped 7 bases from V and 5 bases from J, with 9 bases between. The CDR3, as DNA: TGTGCCAGCAACGAGGTCCACGAGCAGTACTTC. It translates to CASNEVHEQYF.

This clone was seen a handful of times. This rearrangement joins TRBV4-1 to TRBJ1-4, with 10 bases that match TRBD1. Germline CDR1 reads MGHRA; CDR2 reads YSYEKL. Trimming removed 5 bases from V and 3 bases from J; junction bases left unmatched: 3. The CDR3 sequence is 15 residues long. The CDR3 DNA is TGCGCCAGCAGCGGACAGGGGGGCCCTAATGAAAAACTGTTTTTT. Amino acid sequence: CASSGQGGPNEKLFF.

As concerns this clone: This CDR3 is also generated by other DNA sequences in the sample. CDR3 nucleotides: TGTGCCAGCAGCGTAGGTCGGGAAGAGACCCAGTACTTC. Its protein product is CASSVGREETQYF. This rearrangement joins TRBV9 to TRBJ2-5; D is uncertain. Germline V CDR1 and CDR2: SGDLS, YYNGEE. The V end was cut by 0 bases, the J end by 3 bases, with 6 bases between. The CDR3 runs to 13 residues.

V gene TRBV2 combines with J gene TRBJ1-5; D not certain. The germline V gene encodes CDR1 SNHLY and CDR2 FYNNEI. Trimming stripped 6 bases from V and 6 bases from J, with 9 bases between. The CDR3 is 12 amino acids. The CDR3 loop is CASREIGQPQHF. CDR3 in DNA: TGTGCCAGCAGAGAGATTGGTCAGCCCCAGCATTTT. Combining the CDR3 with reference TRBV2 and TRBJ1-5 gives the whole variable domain EPEVTQTPSHQVTQMGQEVILRCVPISNHLYFYWYRQILGQKVEFLVSFYNNEISEKSEIFDDQFSVERPDGSNFTLKIRSTKLEDSAMYFCASREIGQPQHFGDGTRLSIL.